This T cell receptor beta chain was observed in a study of T cells in Graves' hyperthyroidism and ophthalmopathy. In the ophthalmopathy cohort, Clinical Activity Score was at least 3, NOSPECS grade at least 4, and duration under 3 months. Lactation, pregnancy, other autoimmune disease or uncontrolled infection excluded patients. Notes on the study in general: A median about 6.5 months before onset, the model predicted ophthalmopathy. Stable hyperthyroidism and ophthalmopathy were separated using 13 V-J signatures.

This clonotype was counted a few times. Its specificity is not known. Using RNA transcripts as the source, TCR beta CDR3 regions were amplified. HTBI primers drove first-round RT-PCR of the TCR CDR3. TCRdb recomputed calls from the multiplex PCR reads with MiXCR, one row per CDR3 protein. Found here are 500,000 to 650,000 distinct CDR3 sequences, around 15% of them singletons; the top ten hold around 12%. The sequence was obtained from a woman between 50 and 59 years old with Graves' ophthalmopathy. Specimen: blood.

The CDR3 region is CASSYSSNNEQFF. In DNA form, the CDR3 reads TGTGCCAGCAGTTACTCTTCCAACAATGAGCAGTTCTTC. This chain connects TRBV6-5 to TRBJ2-1; D call uncertain. Germline values: CDR1 MNHEY, CDR2 SVGAGI. CDR3 length: 13 amino acids. V was trimmed by 0 bases and J by 5 bases, leaving 5 bases between them.